Listed here are 13 T cell receptor beta chains from one sample, sequenced in a study of blood T cell repertoires in COVID-19. TCRdb's table, derived via immunoSEQ multiplex PCR, lists solely in-frame clones and lacks some. The profile shows under 300,000 clones, about four fifths of them singletons. The sample consisted of peripheral blood. These receptor sequences come from an elderly man with acute or convalescent COVID-19.

The chain has TRBV5-1 and TRBJ2-1; 7 positions match TRBD1. Trimming at V came to 4 bases and at J to 1 base, leaving 8 bases not matched to a gene. The germline gives CDR1 SGHRS, CDR2 YFSETQ. This CDR3 contains 16 residues. For the CDR3, the DNA is TGCGCCAGCAGCCCTTCGGGACAGCGGTCCTACAATGAGCAGTTCTTC. This gives the protein CASSPSGQRSYNEQFF. Full variable domain (outside the CDR3, taken from reference TRBV5-1 and TRBJ2-1): KAGVTQTPRYLIKTRGQQVTLSCSPISGHRSVSWYQQTPGQGLQFLFEYFSETQRNKGNFPGRFSGRQFSNSRSEMNVSTLELGDSALYLCASSPSGQRSYNEQFFGPGTRLTVL.

V usage is TRBV5-1 and J usage is TRBJ2-7; 10 bases line up with TRBD1. The CDR3 sequence is 14 residues long. Trimming took 4 bases from V and 3 from J; bases not matched to a gene: 4. CDR1 SGHRS and CDR2 YFSETQ come from the germline V gene. CDR3 in DNA: TGCGCCAGCAGCCCCGGACAGGGGGTCTACGAGCAGTACTTC. It translates to CASSPGQGVYEQYF.

The chain employs TRBV27 and TRBJ2-5; 16 bases match TRBD2. Germline V gene data show CDR1 as MNHEY and CDR2 as SMNVEV (reference sequence). V was clipped by 6 bases and J by 2 bases; unmatched bases: 6. This CDR3 is built from 17 residues. The CDR3 is CASRMGLAGGGQETQYF. The CDR3 coding sequence is TGTGCCAGCAGGATGGGACTAGCGGGAGGGGGTCAAGAGACCCAGTACTTC.

This clone has a count of ten or more. This sequence joins TRBV7-8 and TRBJ1-2, with a tentative D call TRBD1 (6 bases). Germline-derived CDR1 and CDR2 are SGHVS and FQNEAQ. Trimming took off 11 bases at V and 7 bases at J, with 20 bases between the two ends. The CDR3 is 13 amino acids. The CDR3 region is CASRGTGLGGYTF. CDR3 coding DNA: TGTGCCTCAAGGGGCACAGGGCTCGGTGGCTACACCTTC.

The chain combines TRBV28 with TRBJ2-6; maybe TRBD2 (5 bases). In germline, CDR1 is MDHEN, CDR2 SYDVKM. V lost 7 bases, J lost 0 bases, and 16 bases lay in between. CDR3 length: 17 amino acids. The CDR3 is CASTSLVGSSGANVLTF. The DNA for the CDR3 is TGTGCCAGCACTAGTCTAGTTGGGAGCTCTGGGGCCAACGTCCTGACTTTC.

J is TRBJ2-1 and V is TRBV19; D ambiguous. CDR1 and CDR2 from the germline V gene are LNHDA and SQIVND (reference sequence). Between the trimmed V and J ends, which lost 1 base and 0 bases, there was a span of 7 bases. There are 15 residues in the CDR3. The DNA of the CDR3 is TGTGCCAGTAGTATAGCGCTGAGCTCCTACAATGAGCAGTTCTTC. It translates to CASSIALSSYNEQFF.

The rearrangement joins TRBV19 to TRBJ2-2; 10 nucleotides agree with TRBD2. Per the germline V gene, CDR1 is LNHDA and CDR2 is SQIVND (reference sequence). This CDR3 region has 15 residues. V was clipped by 6 bases and J by 7 bases; unmatched bases: 8. Here the CDR3 reads CASRTGAGGHGELFF. The DNA of the CDR3 is TGTGCCAGTAGGACGGGAGCGGGGGGGCACGGGGAGCTGTTTTTT.

This clone was counted a single time. Here the CDR3 DNA reads TGCGCCAGCAGCAGTCCCGGGGGGACTAGCACAGATACGCAGTATTTT. Its translation: CASSSPGGTSTDTQYF. The V call is TRBV5-1, the J call TRBJ2-3, with TRBD2 identical over 7 bases. With V trimmed by 4 bases and J by 0 bases, 8 bases remained unmatched. The germline V gene has CDR1 SGHRS and CDR2 YFSETQ. This CDR3 region has 16 residues.

This chain joins TRBV30 and TRBJ1-1; 7 positions agree with TRBD1. Germline CDR1 is GTSNPN and CDR2 is SVGIG (reference sequence). The CDR3 length is 15 residues. Trimming removed 0 bases from V and 3 bases from J; junction bases left unmatched: 7. CDR3 sequence (DNA): TGTGCCTGGAGTGTGCGGAGGGGGCCAGACACTGAAGCTTTCTTT. It yields the protein CAWSVRRGPDTEAFF.

The V gene is TRBV4-2, the J gene TRBJ2-7; no clear D gene. Germline values: CDR1 LGHNA, CDR2 YNFKEQ. The CDR3 spans 13 residues. V lost 2 bases to trimming and J lost 0 bases, with 5 bases between them. Here the CDR3 reads CASSQLTSYEQYF. In DNA form, the CDR3 reads TGTGCCAGCAGCCAACTAACCTCCTACGAGCAGTACTTC.

This clone was seen more than once but under ten times. The chain is built from TRBV30 and TRBJ2-7; tentative D call: TRBD2 (5 bases). V dropped 7 bases and J dropped 0 bases, with 10 bases sitting between them. This CDR3 has 12 amino acids. Germline loops: CDR1 GTSNPN, CDR2 SVGIG (reference sequence). This CDR3 is CASLDNSYEQYF. In DNA, the CDR3 is TGTGCCTCACTAGACAACTCCTACGAGCAGTACTTC.

There are a few counts of this clone. The chain couples TRBV5-1 to TRBJ1-4, with TRBD1 matching 8 bases. The V and J ends lost 1 base and 8 bases, in that order; junction bases with no gene match: 10. Germline lookup yields CDR1 SGHRS and CDR2 YFSETQ. There are 16 residues in the CDR3. CDR3 bases: TGCGCCAGCAGCTTGACCGACAGGGGAGCAGGAGAAAAACTGTTTTTT. This gives the protein CASSLTDRGAGEKLFF.

The rearrangement joins TRBV7-8 to TRBJ2-7, with 10 bases identical to TRBD1. The V gene's germline CDR1 is SGHVS and CDR2 FQNEAQ. Trimming cost V 5 bases and J 2 bases; bases outside gene matches: 6. This CDR3 spans 15 amino acids. The CDR3: CASSAGTGVTYEQYF. CDR3 nucleotides: TGTGCCAGCAGCGCAGGGACAGGGGTTACCTACGAGCAGTACTTC.